Following are 26 T cell receptor beta chains from one sample sequenced in a study of human thymus T cells. Produced via immunoSEQ multiplex PCR; TCRdb's table is partial and in-frame only. The sample consists of about 130,000 clones, around 94% of them appearing once. Thymus tissue for the work was resected from patients undergoing corrective heart surgery. Sample: thymus tissue. These receptors all stem from a boy under two years old with a congenital heart defect but otherwise immunologically healthy.

The rearrangement links TRBV6-4 to TRBJ2-7; 8 positions match TRBD1. The trim removed 6 bases at V and 3 bases at J, leaving 19 bases unmatched. The CDR3 consists of 18 residues. Germline values: CDR1 MRHNA, CDR2 SNTAGT. In DNA form, the CDR3 reads TGTGCCAGCAGCTACCGGGACAGGCTGCAAGGGCGAAGCTACGAGCAGTACTTC. Translated: CASSYRDRLQGRSYEQYF.

This chain joins TRBV19 and TRBJ1-1, with 9 bases aligning to TRBD1. Germline trimming cut 3 bases from V and 0 bases from J; bases unmatched to any gene: 2. CDR3 length equals 15 residues. Germline assignment: CDR1 LNHDA and CDR2 SQIVND (reference sequence). The CDR3 protein is CASSMDRGLNTEAFF. The CDR3 DNA reads as TGTGCCAGTAGTATGGACAGGGGACTGAACACTGAAGCTTTCTTT.

This sequence joins TRBV23-1 and TRBJ1-5, with unresolved D. TRBV23-1 has ORF status, its function being uncertain. Trimming cost V 0 bases and J 1 base, with 10 bases left between them. The CDR3 consists of 16 residues. The CDR3 coding sequence is TGCGCCAGCAGTCAATCGACGGGGAGCAGCAATCAGCCCCAGCATTTT. Encoded protein: CASSQSTGSSNQPQHF.

The chain couples TRBV5-1 to TRBJ2-1; TRBD2 matches at 10 bases. There are 15 residues in the CDR3. CDR1 is SGHRS and CDR2 is YFSETQ in the germline V gene. Germline trimming cut 5 bases from V and 8 bases from J; bases unmatched to any gene: 10. This CDR3 is CASSPRAGGLDEQFF. Written as DNA, the CDR3 is TGCGCCAGCAGTCCCAGAGCGGGGGGGCTGGATGAGCAGTTCTTC.

V usage is TRBV28 and J usage is TRBJ2-3, with 7 bases that match TRBD1. The CDR3 runs 15 residues. Germline-derived CDR1 and CDR2 are MDHEN and SYDVKM. After removal of 2 bases from V and 6 bases from J, the junction contained 8 bases not matched to a gene. CDR3 in amino acids: CASSLEDRVGDTQYF. DNA of the CDR3: TGTGCCAGCAGTTTAGAAGACAGGGTCGGCGATACGCAGTATTTT.

This rearrangement joins TRBV6-5 to TRBJ2-1, with D possibly TRBD2 on 6 matching bases. Germline V lookup: CDR1 MNHEY, CDR2 SVGAGI. The CDR3 spans 16 residues. V shed 2 bases and J shed 1 base, with 12 bases lying between them. CDR3 sequence reads: CASSYPRGGSYNEQFF. CDR3 bases: TGTGCCAGCAGTTACCCGCGGGGAGGTTCCTACAATGAGCAGTTCTTC.

The chain recombines TRBV11-3 with TRBJ2-2, with a tentative D call TRBD1 (5 bases). The CDR3 consists of 14 residues. The V gene's germline CDR1 is SGHNT and CDR2 YENEEA. Trimming took 4 bases from V and 1 from J, leaving 7 bases between them. Here the CDR3 DNA reads TGTGCCAGCAGCTGCGGACAGAACACCGGGGAGCTGTTTTTT. This codes for CASSCGQNTGELFF.

The chain is built from TRBV6-5 and TRBJ2-1; D possibly corresponds to TRBD2 (7 bases). Looked up from germline, CDR1 is MNHEY and CDR2 is SVGAGI. The length of the CDR3 is 16 residues. V was trimmed by 4 bases and J by 0 bases, leaving 13 bases between them. The CDR3: CASSWAGASSYNEQFF. The CDR3 DNA reads as TGTGCCAGCAGTTGGGCGGGGGCTAGCTCCTACAATGAGCAGTTCTTC.

The V gene is TRBV18, the J gene TRBJ2-7; a possible D gene is TRBD1 (5 bases). Germline CDR1 and CDR2: KGHSH and LQKENI. The CDR3 totals 14 residues. Trimming cost V 3 bases and J 5 bases, with 14 bases left between them. CDR3 bases: TGTGCCAGCTCACCTGAGCAGGGTGAGAACGAGCAGTACTTC. Protein sequence: CASSPEQGENEQYF.

This chain connects TRBV6-5 to TRBJ1-2; no clear D. Germline assignment: CDR1 MNHEY and CDR2 SVGAGI. With 2 bases removed from V and 4 bases from J, the gap between germline ends came to 8 bases. The CDR3 extends over 13 amino acids. The CDR3 DNA is TGTGCCAGCAGTTACGGGCAGGTCTATGGCTACACCTTC. Translation gives CASSYGQVYGYTF.

This chain links TRBV27 with TRBJ1-2; 7 bases align to TRBD1. The CDR3 covers 15 residues. Losses at the gene ends were 3 bases for V and 2 bases for J; bases not matched to a gene: 6. Germline lookup yields CDR1 MNHEY and CDR2 SMNVEV (reference sequence). The CDR3, as DNA: TGTGCCAGCAGTTTTTCCATGGACAGGAACTATGGCTACACCTTC. Translation: CASSFSMDRNYGYTF.

This clone was seen a single time. The chain recombines TRBV21-1 with TRBJ1-2. TRBV21-1 corresponds to a pseudogene. The CDR3 runs 15 residues. For the CDR3, the DNA is TGTGCCAGCAGCAACCGACGCACTACTAACTATGGCTACACCTTC. Translated, it gives CASSNRRTTNYGYTF.

This chain joins TRBV4-2 and TRBJ2-7; either TRBD1 or TRBD2 may fit D (6 bases each). Germline lookup yields CDR1 LGHNA and CDR2 YNFKEQ. V was trimmed by 1 base and J by 2 bases, leaving 15 bases between them. This CDR3 contains 16 residues. Here the CDR3 reads CASSQGPSGGPYEQYF. The CDR3 DNA is TGTGCCAGCAGCCAAGGCCCGTCCGGGGGCCCCTACGAGCAGTACTTC.

In this sample, this clone turned up once. This chain connects TRBV28 to TRBJ2-3; D perhaps matches TRBD1 (5 bases). CDR1 is MDHEN and CDR2 is SYDVKM in the germline V gene. The V end was cut by 2 bases, the J end by 4 bases, with 10 bases between. The CDR3 spans 14 residues. DNA for the CDR3: TGTGCCAGCAGTTTAAGGGGTCCCCCAGATACGCAGTATTTT. Residues: CASSLRGPPDTQYF. The entire variable domain, with the rest obtained from reference TRBV28 and TRBJ2-3, is as follows: DVKVTQSSRYLVKRTGEKVFLECVQDMDHENMFWYRQDPGLGLRLIYFSYDVKMKEKGDIPEGYSVSREKKERFSLILESASTNQTSMYLCASSLRGPPDTQYFGPGTRLTVL.

The chain joins TRBV6-6 to TRBJ2-7, with 11 bases that match TRBD1. V was clipped by 4 bases and J by 6 bases; unmatched bases: 11. CDR1 and CDR2 (germline): MNHNY, SVGAGI (reference sequence). The CDR3 is 16 amino acids. This chain's CDR3 is CASSSPEGQGGGEQYF. The CDR3 DNA is TGTGCCAGCAGTTCCCCCGAGGGACAGGGGGGTGGCGAGCAGTACTTC.

This chain connects TRBV10-3 to TRBJ2-7, with TRBD2 identical over 7 bases. The CDR3 totals 14 residues. J was trimmed by 3 bases and V by 6 bases; bases with no gene match: 8. CDR1 ENHRY and CDR2 SYGVKD come from the germline V gene. The CDR3 nucleotides read TGTGCCATCAGCCTCCCGGGGGAGGGCTACGAGCAGTACTTC. Amino acids: CAISLPGEGYEQYF.

The V gene is TRBV6-1, the J gene TRBJ2-3; weak D call: TRBD2 (6 bases). The CDR3 length is 15 residues. Looked up from germline, CDR1 is MNHNS and CDR2 is SASEGT. Trimming took 5 bases from V and 1 from J, leaving 13 bases between them. CDR3 sequence: CASSRWDSRTDTQYF. The CDR3 bases are TGTGCCAGCAGTCGATGGGACTCCCGCACAGATACGCAGTATTTT.

J is TRBJ1-1 and V is TRBV18; 10 bases fit TRBD1. Germline CDR1 and CDR2: KGHSH and LQKENI. The CDR3 extends over 15 amino acids. Trimming at V came to 2 bases and at J to 0 bases, leaving 0 bases not matched to a gene. The DNA for the CDR3 is TGTGCCAGCTCACCAGGGACAGGGGTGAACACTGAAGCTTTCTTT. Protein sequence: CASSPGTGVNTEAFF.

The rearrangement links TRBV28 to TRBJ1-2, with 8 bases fitting TRBD1. CDR3 length: 13 residues. J gave up 6 bases and V 3 bases, and 3 bases lay outside the gene matches. Looked up from germline, CDR1 is MDHEN and CDR2 is SYDVKM. The DNA for the CDR3 is TGTGCCAGCAGTTTGGGGACAGGTGATGGCTACACCTTC. Protein product: CASSLGTGDGYTF.

This chain links TRBV18 with TRBJ2-6; D remains unclear. This CDR3 comprises 13 residues. CDR1 KGHSH and CDR2 LQKENI come from the germline V gene. Trimming took 3 bases from V and 2 from J, leaving 2 bases between them. Written as DNA, the CDR3 is TGTGCCAGCTCACCCCCTGGGGCCAACGTCCTGACTTTC. Amino acid sequence: CASSPPGANVLTF.

This CDR3 reads CASSPRLESGRVETQYF. As DNA, the CDR3 is TGTGCCAGCAGCCCGCGCCTTGAGTCAGGGAGGGTGGAGACCCAGTACTTC. This chain links TRBV9 with TRBJ2-5, with 7 bases lining up with TRBD2. Per the germline V gene, CDR1 is SGDLS and CDR2 is YYNGEE. This CDR3 spans 17 amino acids. V trimming: 4 bases; J trimming: 5 bases; junction bases outside the gene matches: 17.

The gene calls are TRBV29-1 and TRBJ2-3, with 8 bases identical to TRBD2. The CDR3 sequence is 16 residues long. V lost 6 bases and J lost 1; bases outside the gene matches: 12. Germline V gives CDR1 SQVTM, CDR2 ANQGSEA. CDR3 coding DNA: TGCAGCGTAGGGACTAGTGAACCCCTGGGCACAGATACGCAGTATTTT. Protein sequence: CSVGTSEPLGTDTQYF.

The CDR3 spells CASSLGTLFPQGYTF. As DNA, the CDR3 is TGTGCCAGCAGCCTCGGGACACTTTTCCCCCAAGGCTACACCTTC. This sequence joins TRBV7-9 and TRBJ1-2; a possible D gene is TRBD1 (6 bases). Trimming removed 5 bases at V and 8 bases at J, with 21 bases between. Germline CDR1 and CDR2: SEHNR and FQNEAQ (reference sequence). The CDR3 spans 15 residues. The variable domain in full, with the rest retrieved from reference TRBV7-9 and TRBJ1-2, is DTGVSQNPRHKITKRGQNVTFRCDPISEHNRLYWYRQTLGQGPEFLTYFQNEAQLEKSRLLSDRFSAERPKGSFSTLEIQRTEQGDSAMYLCASSLGTLFPQGYTFGSGTRLTVV.

The gene calls are TRBV4-3 and TRBJ1-1; 11 bases agree with TRBD1. CDR3 length equals 15 residues. Losses at the gene ends were 3 bases for V and 4 bases for J; bases not matched to a gene: 4. Germline V gives CDR1 LGHNA, CDR2 YSLEER. CDR3 amino acids: CASSHGQGARTEAFF. In DNA form, the CDR3 reads TGCGCCAGCAGCCACGGACAGGGGGCGCGCACTGAAGCTTTCTTT.

Comments on this clone: Different DNA sequences within this sample yield the same CDR3. This chain uses TRBV27 with TRBJ1-5; D perhaps matches TRBD1 (6 bases). The length of the CDR3 is 15 residues. Germline values: CDR1 MNHEY, CDR2 SMNVEV (reference sequence). The V and J ends lost 4 bases and 0 bases respectively, with 10 bases between them. In DNA, the CDR3 is TGTGCCAGCAGTTCACGGACAGATAGCAATCAGCCCCAGCATTTT. Translated: CASSSRTDSNQPQHF.

The chain links TRBV28 to TRBJ2-5, with 9 nucleotides matching TRBD2. J lost 0 bases, V lost 3 bases, and 2 bases had no gene match. In germline, CDR1 is MDHEN, CDR2 SYDVKM. The CDR3 runs 15 residues. This chain's CDR3 is CASSLSGGYQETQYF. The DNA of the CDR3 is TGTGCCAGCAGTTTGAGCGGGGGGTACCAAGAGACCCAGTACTTC.